The rows below give T cell receptor beta chains drawn from one sample of a study of blood T cell repertoires in COVID-19. Profiling relied on immunoSEQ multiplex PCR, and the TCRdb table lists in-frame clones only, not all of them. Among around 120,000 clones, roughly 79% were seen once, and the ten largest hold about 25%. The sequenced material came from peripheral blood. These receptors all stem from a human donor in a cohort sampled during active COVID-19. CDR3s include the opening cysteine and the closing phenylalanine or tryptophan. Each record gives: V gene, clone size, CDR3 length, D gene, J gene, CDR3 protein, CDR3 DNA. A D gene is named only where the DNA matches it firmly. Not every row has a clone size; where given, it reads once, few, many or a size class.

v_call: TRBV10-3; clone_size: few; cdr3_length: 15; d_call: TRBD2; j_call: TRBJ2-1; cdr3_aa: CAISEYAGGRGEQFF; cdr3_nt: TGTGCCATCAGTGAGTACGCGGGAGGGCGAGGTGAGCAGTTCTTC
v_call: TRBV4-2; clone_size: few; cdr3_length: 17; d_call: TRBD1; j_call: TRBJ1-1; cdr3_aa: CASSQPRQGARSTEAFF; cdr3_nt: TGTGCCAGCAGCCAACCTAGACAGGGGGCCCGGAGCACTGAAGCTTTCTTT
v_call: TRBV30; clone_size: -; cdr3_length: 13; d_call: TRBD2; j_call: TRBJ2-7; cdr3_aa: CARRLAGGSEQYF; cdr3_nt: TGTGCCCGGAGGTTAGCGGGAGGTTCCGAGCAGTACTTC
v_call: TRBV28; clone_size: -; cdr3_length: 14; d_call: -; j_call: TRBJ1-6; cdr3_aa: CASKLAEFGSPLHF; cdr3_nt: TGTGCCAGCAAACTAGCCGAGTTTGGTTCACCCCTCCACTTT
v_call: TRBV20-1; clone_size: -; cdr3_length: 15; d_call: TRBD1; j_call: TRBJ1-5; cdr3_aa: CSASGQEYSNQPQHF; cdr3_nt: TGCAGTGCTAGTGGACAGGAGTATAGCAATCAGCCCCAGCATTTT
v_call: TRBV4-3; clone_size: -; cdr3_length: 14; d_call: TRBD2; j_call: TRBJ2-1; cdr3_aa: CASSQSGRETEQFF; cdr3_nt: TGCGCCAGCAGCCAATCGGGGCGGGAGACTGAGCAGTTCTTC
v_call: TRBV29-1; clone_size: -; cdr3_length: 15; d_call: -; j_call: TRBJ1-2; cdr3_aa: CSVEDLAGLLYGYTF; cdr3_nt: TGCAGCGTTGAAGATCTCGCGGGCCTTCTCTATGGCTACACCTTC
v_call: TRBV6-6; clone_size: -; cdr3_length: 14; d_call: -; j_call: TRBJ1-2; cdr3_aa: CASNDRTTNYGYTF; cdr3_nt: TGTGCCAGCAACGACAGGACAACTAACTATGGCTACACCTTC
v_call: TRBV3-1/TRBV3-2; clone_size: -; cdr3_length: 15; d_call: TRBD1; j_call: TRBJ2-3; cdr3_aa: CASSQVTGGTDTQYF; cdr3_nt: TGTGCCAGCAGCCAAGTCACAGGGGGCACAGATACGCAGTATTTT
v_call: TRBV30; clone_size: -; cdr3_length: 12; d_call: -; j_call: TRBJ1-2; cdr3_aa: CAWSALYYGYTF; cdr3_nt: TGTGCCTGGAGTGCACTATACTATGGCTACACCTTC
v_call: TRBV27; clone_size: -; cdr3_length: 15; d_call: TRBD1; j_call: TRBJ2-1; cdr3_aa: CASSPRTGGANEQFF; cdr3_nt: TGTGCCAGCAGTCCCCGGACAGGGGGCGCGAACGAGCAGTTCTTC
v_call: TRBV10-3; clone_size: once; cdr3_length: 13; d_call: TRBD1; j_call: TRBJ1-2; cdr3_aa: CATYQGQTYGYTF; cdr3_nt: TGTGCCACCTATCAGGGACAGACTTATGGCTACACCTTC
v_call: TRBV5-1; clone_size: -; cdr3_length: 17; d_call: TRBD2; j_call: TRBJ2-3; cdr3_aa: CASSSRLAGLVTDTQYF; cdr3_nt: TGCGCCAGCAGCTCCAGACTAGCGGGGCTTGTAACAGATACGCAGTATTTT
v_call: TRBV7-6; clone_size: -; cdr3_length: 13; d_call: -; j_call: TRBJ1-6; cdr3_aa: CASSAEQGSPLHF; cdr3_nt: TGTGCCAGCAGCGCAGAGCAGGGTTCACCCCTCCACTTT
v_call: TRBV9; clone_size: -; cdr3_length: 14; d_call: -; j_call: TRBJ2-3; cdr3_aa: CASSDSQPTDTQYF; cdr3_nt: TGTGCCAGCTCTGACAGCCAACCCACAGATACGCAGTATTTT
v_call: TRBV4-1; clone_size: -; cdr3_length: 11; d_call: -; j_call: TRBJ2-7; cdr3_aa: CASSQGNEQYF; cdr3_nt: TGCGCCAGCAGCCAAGGTAACGAGCAGTACTTC
v_call: TRBV29-1; clone_size: -; cdr3_length: 14; d_call: -; j_call: TRBJ2-7; cdr3_aa: CSVEEVRGNNEQYF; cdr3_nt: TGCAGCGTTGAAGAGGTTAGGGGTAACAACGAGCAGTACTTC
v_call: TRBV4-2; clone_size: -; cdr3_length: 21; d_call: TRBD2; j_call: TRBJ2-2; cdr3_aa: CASSQDLDRGLAGAWAGELFF; cdr3_nt: TGTGCCAGCAGCCAAGACCTTGATCGGGGACTAGCGGGGGCCTGGGCCGGGGAGCTGTTTTTT
v_call: TRBV11-2; clone_size: -; cdr3_length: 13; d_call: -; j_call: TRBJ1-6; cdr3_aa: CASSPSFDSPLHF; cdr3_nt: TGTGCCAGCAGCCCAAGCTTTGATTCACCCCTCCACTTT
v_call: TRBV19; clone_size: -; cdr3_length: 14; d_call: -; j_call: TRBJ2-3; cdr3_aa: CASRSIGGSGTQYF; cdr3_nt: TGTGCCAGTAGATCAATTGGCGGATCCGGGACGCAGTATTTT
v_call: TRBV25-1; clone_size: once; cdr3_length: 14; d_call: TRBD1; j_call: TRBJ2-7; cdr3_aa: CASSETGGSYEQYF; cdr3_nt: TGTGCCAGCAGTGAAACAGGGGGCTCCTACGAGCAGTACTTC
v_call: TRBV3-1/TRBV3-2; clone_size: few; cdr3_length: 13; d_call: -; j_call: TRBJ1-5; cdr3_aa: CASSGSSNQPQHF; cdr3_nt: TGTGCCTCCTCGGGAAGTAGCAATCAGCCCCAGCATTTT
v_call: TRBV2; clone_size: -; cdr3_length: 15; d_call: -; j_call: TRBJ1-2; cdr3_aa: CASSDYMGRIYGYTF; cdr3_nt: TGTGCCAGCAGTGATTATATGGGGAGAATCTATGGCTACACCTTC
v_call: TRBV3-1/TRBV3-2; clone_size: -; cdr3_length: 20; d_call: -; j_call: TRBJ2-1; cdr3_aa: CASSQEAPPPSGQDYNEQFF; cdr3_nt: TGTGCCAGCAGCCAAGAAGCCCCACCACCTTCGGGACAAGACTACAATGAGCAGTTCTTC
v_call: TRBV6-5; clone_size: -; cdr3_length: 15; d_call: TRBD2; j_call: TRBJ2-1; cdr3_aa: CASRGSTSGMNEQFF; cdr3_nt: TGTGCCAGCAGGGGCTCTACTAGCGGGATGAATGAGCAGTTCTTC
v_call: TRBV29-1; clone_size: -; cdr3_length: 14; d_call: -; j_call: TRBJ2-2; cdr3_aa: CSVIYRSNTGELFF; cdr3_nt: TGCAGCGTTATCTACAGATCGAACACCGGGGAGCTGTTTTTT
v_call: TRBV9; clone_size: -; cdr3_length: 16; d_call: TRBD2; j_call: TRBJ2-5; cdr3_aa: CASSETSGGVWETQYF; cdr3_nt: TGTGCCAGCAGCGAGACTAGCGGGGGAGTCTGGGAGACCCAGTACTTC
v_call: TRBV5-1; clone_size: -; cdr3_length: 16; d_call: TRBD1; j_call: TRBJ1-1; cdr3_aa: CASSLRQGEFSTEAFF; cdr3_nt: TGCGCCAGCAGCTTGAGACAGGGGGAATTTAGCACTGAAGCTTTCTTT
v_call: TRBV15; clone_size: -; cdr3_length: 14; d_call: -; j_call: TRBJ1-5; cdr3_aa: CATSRAGAEQPQHF; cdr3_nt: TGTGCCACCAGCAGAGCGGGTGCGGAGCAGCCCCAGCATTTT
v_call: TRBV27; clone_size: -; cdr3_length: 14; d_call: TRBD2; j_call: TRBJ2-3; cdr3_aa: CASRPAGEGDTQYF; cdr3_nt: TGTGCCAGCCGACCAGCGGGAGAGGGGGATACGCAGTATTTT
v_call: TRBV28; clone_size: -; cdr3_length: 14; d_call: -; j_call: TRBJ1-1; cdr3_aa: CASSLQTGNTEAFF; cdr3_nt: TGTGCCAGCAGTCTCCAGACAGGAAACACTGAAGCTTTCTTT
v_call: TRBV18; clone_size: -; cdr3_length: 15; d_call: -; j_call: TRBJ1-4; cdr3_aa: CASSPDRRPPGKLFF; cdr3_nt: TGTGCCAGCTCACCAGATCGGCGGCCCCCGGGAAAACTGTTTTTT
v_call: TRBV3-1/TRBV3-2; clone_size: many; cdr3_length: 17; d_call: TRBD1; j_call: TRBJ2-3; cdr3_aa: CASSQFTGGRYTDTQYF; cdr3_nt: TGTGCCAGCAGCCAATTTACAGGGGGTCGATACACAGATACGCAGTATTTT